The T cell receptor beta chain described here comes from a study of cytomegalovirus exposure and HLA in healthy donors. Study-level results: According to reports, the classifier identified cytomegalovirus status with high specificity and sensitivity.

TCRdb's table, derived via immunoSEQ multiplex PCR, lists solely in-frame clones and lacks some. The profile shows tens of thousands of clones, about 97% of them singletons. Separate from the approximately 700-subject first cohort was the roughly 130-subject validation cohort, to which the donors belonged. V gave up 4 bases and J gave up 4 bases, with 9 bases separating them. The CDR3 is 12 residues long. Germline V gives CDR1 SQVTM, CDR2 ANQGSEA. Notes on this clone: Its antigen is as yet unknown.

This clonotype was obtained from a young man in good health and CMV-seropositive. The V gene is TRBV29-1, the J gene TRBJ2-3; D not resolved. The sample consisted of PBMCs. The chain's CDR3 is CSVGGEPDTQYF. CDR3 DNA: TGCAGCGTTGGAGGTGAGCCAGATACGCAGTATTTT.